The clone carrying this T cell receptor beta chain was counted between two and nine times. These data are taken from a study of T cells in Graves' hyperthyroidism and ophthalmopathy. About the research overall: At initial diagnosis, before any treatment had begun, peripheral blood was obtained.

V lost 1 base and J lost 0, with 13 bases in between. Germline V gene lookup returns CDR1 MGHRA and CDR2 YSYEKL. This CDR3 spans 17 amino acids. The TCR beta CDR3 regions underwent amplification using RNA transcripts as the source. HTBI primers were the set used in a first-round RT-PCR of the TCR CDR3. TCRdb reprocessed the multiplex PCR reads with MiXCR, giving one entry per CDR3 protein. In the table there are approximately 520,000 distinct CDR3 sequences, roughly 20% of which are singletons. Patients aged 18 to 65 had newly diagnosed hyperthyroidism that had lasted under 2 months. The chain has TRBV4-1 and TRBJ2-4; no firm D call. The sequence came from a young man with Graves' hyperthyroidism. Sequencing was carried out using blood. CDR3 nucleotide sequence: TGCGCCAGCAGCCAAGTATCGGCAGTACTAGCCAAAAACATTCAGTACTTC. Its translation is CASSQVSAVLAKNIQYF.